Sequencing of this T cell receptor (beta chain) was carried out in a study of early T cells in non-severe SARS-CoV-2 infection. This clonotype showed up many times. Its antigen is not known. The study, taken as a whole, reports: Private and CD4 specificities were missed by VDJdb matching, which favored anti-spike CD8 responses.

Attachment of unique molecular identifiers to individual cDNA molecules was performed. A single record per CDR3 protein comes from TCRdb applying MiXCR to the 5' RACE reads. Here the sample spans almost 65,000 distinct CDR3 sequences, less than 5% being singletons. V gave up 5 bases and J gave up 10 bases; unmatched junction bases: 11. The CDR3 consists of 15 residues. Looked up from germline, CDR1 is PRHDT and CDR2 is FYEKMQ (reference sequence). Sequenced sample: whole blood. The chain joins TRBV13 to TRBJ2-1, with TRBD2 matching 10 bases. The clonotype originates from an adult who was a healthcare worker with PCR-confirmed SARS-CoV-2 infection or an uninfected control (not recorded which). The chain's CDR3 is CASSPGPSGSREQFF. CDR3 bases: TGTGCCAGCAGCCCCGGTCCTAGCGGGAGTCGGGAGCAGTTCTTC.